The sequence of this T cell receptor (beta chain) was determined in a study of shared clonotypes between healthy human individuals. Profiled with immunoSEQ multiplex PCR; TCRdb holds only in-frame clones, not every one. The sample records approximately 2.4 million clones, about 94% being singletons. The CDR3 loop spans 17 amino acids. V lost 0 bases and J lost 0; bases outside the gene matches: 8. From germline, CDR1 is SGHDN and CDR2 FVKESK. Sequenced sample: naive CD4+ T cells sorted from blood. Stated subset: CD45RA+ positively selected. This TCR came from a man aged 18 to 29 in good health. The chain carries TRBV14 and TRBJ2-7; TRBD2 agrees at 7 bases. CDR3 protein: CASSQERAGRISYEQYF. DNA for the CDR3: TGTGCCAGCAGCCAAGAGAGAGCGGGACGGATCTCCTACGAGCAGTACTTC.